This T cell receptor (beta chain) is from a study of CD8+ T cells in alopecia areata. The overall study: Scoring of severity for treated patients was based on percentage of affected scalp area.

This clone was detected only a few times. Its antigen remains unidentified. Treatment of the sample: oral pan-JAK inhibitor, 5-10 mg twice daily. RNA was isolated and reverse transcribed to cDNA, the sequencing template. The table came from immunoSEQ multiplex PCR; TCRdb's copy has only in-frame clones and leaves some out. The sample gives about 120,000 clones, roughly 63% of which show up once; almost 30% is in the top ten. Study conclusions and caveats: A large proportion of expanded lesional clones were detected persisting in scalp and blood during tofacitinib.

The sequence was obtained from a human donor with alopecia areata. Sequencing was performed on CD8+ T cells sorted from blood, taken at week 4, from a patient treated with tofacitinib.

The CDR3 protein is CASSSREQETQYF. The CDR3 nucleotides read TGTGCCAGCAGCAGCCGGGAGCAAGAGACCCAGTACTTC. This chain links TRBV7-9 with TRBJ2-5; perhaps TRBD2 as D (6 bases). Germline CDR1 and CDR2: SEHNR and FQNEAQ (reference sequence). V lost 5 bases, J lost 2 bases, and 9 bases lay in between. The CDR3 extends over 13 amino acids.